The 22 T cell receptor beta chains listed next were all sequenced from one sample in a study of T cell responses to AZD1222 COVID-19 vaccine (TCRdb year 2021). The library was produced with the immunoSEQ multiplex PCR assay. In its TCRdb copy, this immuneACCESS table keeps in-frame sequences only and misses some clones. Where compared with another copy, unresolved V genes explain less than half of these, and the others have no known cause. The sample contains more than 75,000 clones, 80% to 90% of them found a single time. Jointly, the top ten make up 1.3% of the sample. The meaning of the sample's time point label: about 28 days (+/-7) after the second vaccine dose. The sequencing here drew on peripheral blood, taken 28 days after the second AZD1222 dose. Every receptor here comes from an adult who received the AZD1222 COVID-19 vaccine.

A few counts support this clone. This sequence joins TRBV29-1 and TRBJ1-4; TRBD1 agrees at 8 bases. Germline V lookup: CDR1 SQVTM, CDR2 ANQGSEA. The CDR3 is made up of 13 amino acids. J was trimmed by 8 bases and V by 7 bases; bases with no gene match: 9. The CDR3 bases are TGCAGCGCCCGACAGGGGAGGGAGGAAAAACTGTTTTTT. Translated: CSARQGREEKLFF.

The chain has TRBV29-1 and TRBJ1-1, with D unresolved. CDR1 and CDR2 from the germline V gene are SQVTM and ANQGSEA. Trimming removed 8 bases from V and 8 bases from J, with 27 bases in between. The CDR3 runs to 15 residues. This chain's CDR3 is CSSKGLDLRAPEAFF. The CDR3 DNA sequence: TGCAGCTCCAAAGGACTCGATCTTAGGGCCCCCGAAGCTTTCTTT.

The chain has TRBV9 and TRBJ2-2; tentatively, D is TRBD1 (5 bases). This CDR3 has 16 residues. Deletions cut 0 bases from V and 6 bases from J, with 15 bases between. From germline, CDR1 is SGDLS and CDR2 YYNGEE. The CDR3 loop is CASSVGGSQTAGELFF. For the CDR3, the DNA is TGTGCCAGCAGCGTAGGGGGCTCGCAGACTGCCGGGGAGCTGTTTTTT.

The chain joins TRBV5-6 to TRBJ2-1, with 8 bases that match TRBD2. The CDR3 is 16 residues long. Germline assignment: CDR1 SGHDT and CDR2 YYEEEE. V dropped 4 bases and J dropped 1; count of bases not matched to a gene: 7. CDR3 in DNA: TGTGCCAGCAGCAGTGCCGGGACTAGGTCCTACAATGAGCAGTTCTTC. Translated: CASSSAGTRSYNEQFF.

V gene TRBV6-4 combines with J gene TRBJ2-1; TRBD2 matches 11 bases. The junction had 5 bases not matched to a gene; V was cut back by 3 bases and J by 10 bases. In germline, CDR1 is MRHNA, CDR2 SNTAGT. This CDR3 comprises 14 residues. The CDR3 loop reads CASSELAGGHEQFF. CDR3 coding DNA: TGTGCCAGCAGTGAGCTAGCGGGAGGACACGAGCAGTTCTTC.

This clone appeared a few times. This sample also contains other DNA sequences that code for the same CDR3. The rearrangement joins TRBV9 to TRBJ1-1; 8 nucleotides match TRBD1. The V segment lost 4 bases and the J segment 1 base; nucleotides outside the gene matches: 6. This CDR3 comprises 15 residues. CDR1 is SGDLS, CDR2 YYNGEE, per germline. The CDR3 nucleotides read TGTGCCAGCAGCCCAGGACAGGGCCCGAACACTGAAGCTTTCTTT. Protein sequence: CASSPGQGPNTEAFF.

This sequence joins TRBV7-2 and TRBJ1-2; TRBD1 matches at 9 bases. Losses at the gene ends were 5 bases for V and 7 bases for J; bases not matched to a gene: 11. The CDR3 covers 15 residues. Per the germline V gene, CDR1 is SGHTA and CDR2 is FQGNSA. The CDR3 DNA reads TGTGCCAGCAGCGCGCGGGGACAGGGAACGGGTGGCTACACCTTC. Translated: CASSARGQGTGGYTF.

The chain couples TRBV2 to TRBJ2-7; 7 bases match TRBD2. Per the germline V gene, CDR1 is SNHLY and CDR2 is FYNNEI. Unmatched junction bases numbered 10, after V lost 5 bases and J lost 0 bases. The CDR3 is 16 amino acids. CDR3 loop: CASSMTGTKVSYEQYF. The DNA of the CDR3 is TGTGCCAGCAGTATGACCGGGACTAAGGTCTCCTACGAGCAGTACTTC.

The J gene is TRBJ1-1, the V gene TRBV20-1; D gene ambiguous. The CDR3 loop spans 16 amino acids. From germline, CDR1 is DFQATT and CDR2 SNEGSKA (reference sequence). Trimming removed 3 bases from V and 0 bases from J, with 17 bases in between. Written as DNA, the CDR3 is TGCAGTGCTAGTGGTAAACTAGCGGTGTTGAACACTGAAGCTTTCTTT. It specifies CSASGKLAVLNTEAFF.

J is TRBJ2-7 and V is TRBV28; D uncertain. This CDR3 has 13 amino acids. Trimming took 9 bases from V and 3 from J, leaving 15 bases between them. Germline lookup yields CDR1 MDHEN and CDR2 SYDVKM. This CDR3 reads CASRQLLFYEQYF. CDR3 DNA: TGTGCCAGTCGTCAGCTACTCTTCTACGAGCAGTACTTC.

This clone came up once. The CDR3 is CASGSDRASYEQYF. CDR3 in DNA: TGTGCCAGCGGTTCTGACAGGGCCTCCTACGAGCAGTACTTC. This chain links TRBV2 with TRBJ2-7; 7 nucleotides agree with TRBD1. With V trimmed by 8 bases and J by 0 bases, 7 bases remained unmatched. The CDR3 contains 14 residues. The germline gives CDR1 SNHLY, CDR2 FYNNEI.

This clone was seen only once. CDR3 DNA sequence: TGTGCCAGCAGCCAAGAAAGTGTCAGGGGGGGCACTGAAGCTTTCTTT. Translating gives CASSQESVRGGTEAFF. The J gene is TRBJ1-1, the V gene TRBV3-1 (or the pseudogene TRBV3-2); 7 positions match TRBD1. J gave up 4 bases and V 0 bases, and 8 bases lay outside the gene matches. This CDR3 is built from 16 residues. CDR1 is LGHDT and CDR2 is YNNKEL in the germline V gene (reference sequence).

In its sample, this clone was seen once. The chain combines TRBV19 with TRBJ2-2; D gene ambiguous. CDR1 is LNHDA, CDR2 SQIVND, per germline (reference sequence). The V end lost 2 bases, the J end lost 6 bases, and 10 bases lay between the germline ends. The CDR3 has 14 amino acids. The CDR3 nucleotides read TGTGCCAGTAGTATACCAGCGCCTTCCGGGGAGCTGTTTTTT. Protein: CASSIPAPSGELFF.

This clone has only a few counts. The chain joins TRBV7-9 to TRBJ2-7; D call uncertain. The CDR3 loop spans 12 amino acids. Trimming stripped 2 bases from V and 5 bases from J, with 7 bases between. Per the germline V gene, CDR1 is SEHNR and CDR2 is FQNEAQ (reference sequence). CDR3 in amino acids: CASSLLADEQYF. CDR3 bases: TGTGCCAGCAGCTTATTAGCTGACGAGCAGTACTTC. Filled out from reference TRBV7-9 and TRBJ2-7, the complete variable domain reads DTGVSQNPRHKITKRGQNVTFRCDPISEHNRLYWYRQTLGQGPEFLTYFQNEAQLEKSRLLSDRFSAERPKGSFSTLEIQRTEQGDSAMYLCASSLLADEQYFGPGTRLTVT.

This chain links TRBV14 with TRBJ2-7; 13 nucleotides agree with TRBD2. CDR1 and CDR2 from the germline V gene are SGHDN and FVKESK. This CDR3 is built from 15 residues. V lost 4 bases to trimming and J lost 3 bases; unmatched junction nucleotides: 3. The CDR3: CASSLRTSGSYEQYF. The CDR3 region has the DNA TGTGCCAGCAGCCTCCGGACTAGCGGGAGCTACGAGCAGTACTTC. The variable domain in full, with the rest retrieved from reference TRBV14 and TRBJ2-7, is EAGVTQFPSHSVIEKGQTVTLRCDPISGHDNLYWYRRVMGKEIKFLLHFVKESKQDESGMPNNRFLAERTGGTYSTLKVQPAELEDSGVYFCASSLRTSGSYEQYFGPGTRLTVT.

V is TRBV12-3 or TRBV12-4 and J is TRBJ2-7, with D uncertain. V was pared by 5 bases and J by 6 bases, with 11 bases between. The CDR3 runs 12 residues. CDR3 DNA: TGTGCCAGCAGTCCCGTATTGGCCGAGCAGTACTTC. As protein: CASSPVLAEQYF.

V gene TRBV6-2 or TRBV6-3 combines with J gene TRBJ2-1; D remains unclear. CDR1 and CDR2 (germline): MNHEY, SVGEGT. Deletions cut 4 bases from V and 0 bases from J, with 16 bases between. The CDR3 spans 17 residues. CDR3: CASSSTSATSSYNEQFF. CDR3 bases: TGTGCCAGCAGTTCCACCAGCGCAACAAGCTCCTACAATGAGCAGTTCTTC.

CDR3 in amino acids: CASSLVPGVETQYF. DNA of the CDR3: TGTGCCAGCAGCTTAGTTCCGGGGGTAGAGACCCAGTACTTC. The chain combines TRBV7-2 with TRBJ2-5; D possibly corresponds to TRBD2 (6 bases). Germline V CDR1 and CDR2: SGHTA, FQGNSA. The ends were cut back, 1 base at V and 4 bases at J, with 10 bases in the middle. This CDR3 has 14 amino acids.

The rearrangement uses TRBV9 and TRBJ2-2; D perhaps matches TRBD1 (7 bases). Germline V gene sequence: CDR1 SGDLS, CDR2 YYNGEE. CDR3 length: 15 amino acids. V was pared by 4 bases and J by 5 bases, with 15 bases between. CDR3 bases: TGTGCCAGCAGCCGCGGAGGGGGCGTTACCGGGGAGCTGTTTTTT. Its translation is CASSRGGGVTGELFF.

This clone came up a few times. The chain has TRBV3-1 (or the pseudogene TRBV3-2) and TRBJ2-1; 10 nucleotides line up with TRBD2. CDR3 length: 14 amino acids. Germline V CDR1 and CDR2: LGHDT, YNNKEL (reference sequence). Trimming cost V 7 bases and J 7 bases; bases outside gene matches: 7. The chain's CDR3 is CASTPGLARNEQFF. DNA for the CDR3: TGTGCCAGCACCCCGGGACTAGCGCGAAATGAGCAGTTCTTC.

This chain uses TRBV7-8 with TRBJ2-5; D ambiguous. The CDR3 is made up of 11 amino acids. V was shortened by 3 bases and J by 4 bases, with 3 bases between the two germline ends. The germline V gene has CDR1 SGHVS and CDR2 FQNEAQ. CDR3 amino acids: CASSFGETQYF. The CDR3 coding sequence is TGTGCCAGCAGCTTCGGAGAGACCCAGTACTTC.

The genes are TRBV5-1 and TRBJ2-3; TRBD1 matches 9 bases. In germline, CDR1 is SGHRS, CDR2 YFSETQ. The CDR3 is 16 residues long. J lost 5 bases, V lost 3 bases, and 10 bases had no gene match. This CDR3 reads CASSSQGANGGDTQYF. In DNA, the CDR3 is TGCGCCAGCAGCTCACAGGGGGCTAATGGGGGAGATACGCAGTATTTT.